This T cell receptor (beta chain) appears in the sequencing data of a study of CD8+ T cells in alopecia areata. Study at large: Among treated patients, severity was scored by affected scalp area percentage.

General study results and limits: Scalp sequencing also captures normal skin's resident alphabeta T cells. Given one nonresponder, whether baseline CD8+ expansion relates to response remains uncertain. Lesional scalp, notably in alopecia totalis/universalis, had clonality above that of normal scalp.

As concerns this clone: Its specificity is unknown.

The authors extracted RNA and reverse transcribed it into cDNA as the sequencing template. Assay: immunoSEQ multiplex PCR; the TCRdb copy retains only in-frame clones and omits some. The sample has 150,000 to 200,000 clones; roughly 60% are singletons. V was trimmed by 7 bases and J by 10 bases, leaving 22 bases between them. The germline gives CDR1 SQVTM, CDR2 ANQGSEA. The CDR3 has 13 residues. As for treatment: oral pan-JAK inhibitor, 5-10 mg twice daily. The rearrangement uses TRBV29-1 and TRBJ1-1; D perhaps matches TRBD1 (6 bases). The receptor comes from a human donor with alopecia areata. Here the sequenced sample was CD4+ T cells sorted from blood, taken at week 24, from a patient treated with tofacitinib. For the CDR3, the DNA is TGCAGCGCATTGCCCCCCACAGGGCTGGGAGCTTTCTTT. Translating gives CSALPPTGLGAFF.